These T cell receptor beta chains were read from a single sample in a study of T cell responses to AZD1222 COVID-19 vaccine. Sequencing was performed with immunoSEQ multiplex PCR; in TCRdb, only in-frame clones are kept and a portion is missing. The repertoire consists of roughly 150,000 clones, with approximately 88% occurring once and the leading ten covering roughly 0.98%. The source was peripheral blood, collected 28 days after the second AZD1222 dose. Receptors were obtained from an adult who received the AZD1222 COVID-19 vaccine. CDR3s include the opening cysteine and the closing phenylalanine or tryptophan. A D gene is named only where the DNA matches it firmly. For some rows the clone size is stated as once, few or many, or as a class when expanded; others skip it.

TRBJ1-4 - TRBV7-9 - CASSPRDGATNEKLFF TGTGCCAGCAGCCCGCGGGACGGTGCAACTAATGAAAAACTGTTTTTT
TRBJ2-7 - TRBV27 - CASRRGGSYEQYF TGTGCCAGCCGCCGGGGCGGCTCCTACGAGCAGTACTTC
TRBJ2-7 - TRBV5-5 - CASSLAAEIYEQYF TGTGCCAGCAGCTTGGCGGCAGAGATCTACGAGCAGTACTTC
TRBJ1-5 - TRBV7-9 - CASSQQGGQPQHF TGTGCCAGCAGTCAACAGGGCGGTCAGCCCCAGCATTTT
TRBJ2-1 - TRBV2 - CASSGIGRDNEQFF TGTGCCAGCAGTGGGATAGGACGGGACAATGAGCAGTTCTTC
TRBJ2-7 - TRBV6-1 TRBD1 CASSEDQGVRYEQYF TGTGCCAGCAGTGAAGATCAGGGGGTGCGCTACGAGCAGTACTTC
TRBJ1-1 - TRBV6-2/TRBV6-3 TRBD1 CASSYGGQWEAFF TGTGCCAGCAGTTATGGGGGACAGTGGGAAGCTTTCTTT
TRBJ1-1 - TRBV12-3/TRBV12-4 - CASSTGFTEAFF TGTGCCAGCAGCACAGGGTTCACTGAAGCTTTCTTT
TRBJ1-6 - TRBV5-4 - CASSLAQWNSPLHF TGTGCCAGCAGCTTGGCCCAATGGAATTCACCCCTCCACTTT
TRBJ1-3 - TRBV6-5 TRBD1 CASSYSTRGDTIYF TGTGCCAGCAGTTACTCGACCAGGGGGGACACCATATATTTT
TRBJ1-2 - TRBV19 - CASSNRGGDGGYTF TGTGCCAGTAGTAACCGTGGAGGGGACGGGGGCTACACCTTC
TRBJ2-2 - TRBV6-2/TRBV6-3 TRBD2 CASSYSGGSGELFF TGTGCCAGCAGTTACAGCGGGGGCTCCGGGGAGCTGTTTTTT
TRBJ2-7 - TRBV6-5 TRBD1 CASRDRGSYEQYF TGTGCCAGCAGAGACAGGGGCTCCTACGAGCAGTACTTC
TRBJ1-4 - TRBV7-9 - CASSLGAHSGLGSEKLFF TGTGCCAGCAGCTTAGGAGCCCACAGTGGGCTTGGTTCTGAAAAACTGTTTTTT
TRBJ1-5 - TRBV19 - CASSLQVNQPQHF TGTGCCAGTAGTTTACAGGTCAATCAGCCCCAGCATTTT
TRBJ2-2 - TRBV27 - CASKGRSGELFF TGTGCCAGCAAGGGGAGGTCCGGGGAGCTGTTTTTT
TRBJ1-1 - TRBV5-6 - CASSGPQGIEAFF TGTGCCAGCAGCGGACCGCAAGGGATTGAAGCTTTCTTT
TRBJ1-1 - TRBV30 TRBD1 CAWGQGVNTEAFF TGTGCCTGGGGACAGGGGGTCAACACTGAAGCTTTCTTT
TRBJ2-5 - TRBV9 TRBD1 CASSVGAGGKTETQYF TGTGCCAGCAGCGTGGGGGCAGGGGGAAAGACGGAGACCCAGTACTTC
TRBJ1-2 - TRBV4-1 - CASSQEMSGIGYGYTF TGCGCCAGCAGCCAAGAAATGTCGGGGATTGGCTATGGCTACACCTTC
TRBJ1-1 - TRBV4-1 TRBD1 CASSQVPQGDTEAFF TGCGCCAGCAGCCAAGTTCCCCAGGGGGACACTGAAGCTTTCTTT
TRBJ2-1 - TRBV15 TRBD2 CATSRGTSGKGFF TGTGCCACCAGCAGAGGGACTAGCGGTAAAGGGTTCTTC
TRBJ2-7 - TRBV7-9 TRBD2 CASMIERSGDPEGKQYF TGTGCCAGCATGATCGAGAGAAGCGGGGACCCCGAGGGGAAGCAGTACTTC
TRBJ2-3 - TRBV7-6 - CASSLRLSSIGTDTQYF TGTGCCAGCAGCTTACGTTTGTCGTCAATTGGCACAGATACGCAGTATTTT
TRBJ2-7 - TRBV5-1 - CASSSSPRDFAYEQYF TGCGCCAGCAGCTCCAGCCCCCGGGACTTCGCCTACGAGCAGTACTTC
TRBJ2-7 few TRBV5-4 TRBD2 CASSLQGEGYEQYF TGTGCCAGCAGCTTGCAAGGGGAGGGCTACGAGCAGTACTTC
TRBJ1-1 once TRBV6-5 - CASSFSDRNTEAFF TGTGCCAGCAGTTTTAGTGATAGGAACACTGAAGCTTTCTTT
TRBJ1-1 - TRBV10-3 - CAIRIQVNTEAFF TGTGCCATCAGGATACAGGTTAACACTGAAGCTTTCTTT
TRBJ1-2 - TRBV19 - CASSGGGTYGYTF TGTGCCAGTAGTGGAGGGGGGACCTATGGCTACACCTTC
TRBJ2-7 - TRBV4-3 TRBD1 CASSQEWDRPYEQYF TGCGCCAGCAGCCAAGAATGGGACAGACCCTACGAGCAGTACTTC
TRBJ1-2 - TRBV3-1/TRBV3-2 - CASSQEPGANYGYTF TGTGCCAGCAGCCAAGAGCCCGGGGCTAACTATGGCTACACCTTC
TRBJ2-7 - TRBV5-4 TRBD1 CASSSDRGSYEQYF TGTGCCAGCAGCTCCGACAGGGGGTCCTACGAGCAGTACTTC
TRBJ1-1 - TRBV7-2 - CASSSRSRTVNTEAFF TGTGCCAGCAGCTCAAGGAGCCGGACAGTGAACACTGAAGCTTTCTTT
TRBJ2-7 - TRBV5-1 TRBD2 CASSLDLAGGSYEQYF TGCGCCAGCAGCTTAGATCTAGCGGGGGGCTCGTACGAGCAGTACTTC
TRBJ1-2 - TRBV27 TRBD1 CASSSGGLVYTF TGTGCCAGCAGTTCAGGGGGGTTAGTCTACACCTTC
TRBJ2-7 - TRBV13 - CASSLGLGGNEQYF TGTGCCAGCAGCTTAGGCCTTGGGGGCAACGAGCAGTACTTC
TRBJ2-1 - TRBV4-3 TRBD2 CASSQRTSGDYNEQFF TGCGCCAGCAGCCAACGAACTAGCGGGGACTACAATGAGCAGTTCTTC
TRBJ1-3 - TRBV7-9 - CASSWTDLSGNTIYF TGTGCCAGCAGCTGGACAGATCTCTCTGGAAACACCATATATTTT
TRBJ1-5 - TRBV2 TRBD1 CASRPTGFSQPQHF TGTGCCAGCAGACCGACAGGGTTCAGTCAGCCCCAGCATTTT
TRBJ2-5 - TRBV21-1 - CASSNSSLAGQTQYF TGTGCCAGCAGCAATTCCTCACTAGCCGGGCAGACCCAGTACTTC
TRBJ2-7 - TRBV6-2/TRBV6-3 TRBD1 CASSYSDRGPYEQYF TGTGCCAGCAGTTATTCGGACAGGGGGCCCTACGAGCAGTACTTC
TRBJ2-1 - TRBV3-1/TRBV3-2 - CASSQAGAEQFF TGTGCCAGCAGCCAAGCCGGGGCGGAGCAGTTCTTC
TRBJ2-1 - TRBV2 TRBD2 CASRGGGAYNEQFF TGTGCCAGCAGAGGCGGGGGGGCCTACAATGAGCAGTTCTTC
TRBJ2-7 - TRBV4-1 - CASSQEGTDEQYF TGCGCCAGCAGCCAAGAAGGTACCGACGAGCAGTACTTC
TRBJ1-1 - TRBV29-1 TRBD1 CSVADRVWGTEAFF TGCAGCGTGGCGGACAGGGTTTGGGGCACTGAAGCTTTCTTT
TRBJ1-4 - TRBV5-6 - CASSLGRVATTNEKLFF TGTGCCAGCAGCTTGGGCAGGGTGGCCACAACTAATGAAAAACTGTTTTTT
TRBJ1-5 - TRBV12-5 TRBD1 CASGTLGQFSDNNQPQHF TGTGCTAGTGGTACCCTGGGACAGTTTAGTGACAACAATCAGCCCCAGCATTTT
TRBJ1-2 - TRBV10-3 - CAIGGGANYGYTF TGTGCCATCGGGGGCGGGGCTAACTATGGCTACACCTTC
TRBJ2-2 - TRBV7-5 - CVRSLYRGYYTGELFF TGTGTCAGAAGCTTGTACAGGGGATACTACACCGGGGAGCTGTTTTTT
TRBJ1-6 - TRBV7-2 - CASTSSDDYNSPLHF TGTGCCAGCACCTCCTCAGATGACTATAATTCACCCCTCCACTTT
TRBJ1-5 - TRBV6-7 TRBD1 CASSYSLDRGMVWSNQPQHF TGTGCCAGCAGTTACTCCCTGGACAGGGGAATGGTGTGGAGCAATCAGCCCCAGCATTTT